Listed here are 2 T cell receptor beta chains from one sample, sequenced in a study of cytomegalovirus exposure and HLA in healthy donors. Vbeta (60) and Jbeta (13) primers were used in the PCR. Produced via immunoSEQ multiplex PCR; TCRdb's table is partial and in-frame only. The data contain about 200,000 clones, around 80% of them singletons. What was sequenced was PBMCs. The receptors were gathered from a woman younger than 45 in good health and CMV-seropositive.

This clone was seen once. The CDR3 reads CASSSISSGGAGGELFF. The DNA for the CDR3 is TGTGCCAGCAGCTCCATTTCTAGCGGGGGGGCCGGCGGGGAGCTGTTTTTT. The J gene is TRBJ2-2, the V gene TRBV7-8, with 12 positions matching TRBD2. Germline CDR1 SGHVS, CDR2 FQNEAQ. The length of the CDR3 is 17 residues. Germline trimming cut 4 bases from V and 7 bases from J; bases unmatched to any gene: 10.

The J gene is TRBJ1-2, the V gene TRBV6-5, with TRBD1 matching 8 bases. The ends lost 6 bases at V and 1 base at J; junction bases unmatched: 1. CDR1 is MNHEY, CDR2 SVGAGI, per germline. This CDR3 region has 13 residues. In nucleotides, the CDR3 is TGTGCCAGCAGGACAGGGGTTAACTATGGCTACACCTTC. This translates into CASRTGVNYGYTF.